This TCR beta chain was documented in a study of blood T cell repertoires in COVID-19. Study as a whole: Nucleic acid was either cDNA or gDNA, and it came from T cells, B-cell-depleted T cells, or PBMCs.

In the original workflow: Estimation of nucleated cell counts relied on the amplification of reference gene primers. Profiled with immunoSEQ multiplex PCR; TCRdb holds only in-frame clones, not every one. V and J calls and clone size come straight from that table; D and trimming were deduced from the DNA. The data hold more than 90,000 clones, with 70% to 85% observed a single time. From germline, CDR1 is MNHEY and CDR2 SVGAGI. The germline V and J ends were trimmed by 3 bases and 3 bases, with 15 bases remaining between them. This CDR3 has 15 amino acids. This chain uses TRBV6-5 with TRBJ2-7; D is possibly TRBD1 (5 bases). The sequenced sample was peripheral blood. The source is a human donor in a cohort sampled during active COVID-19. CDR3 bases: TGTGCCAGCAGTTATGGGCAGGGAAGGAGCTACGAGCAGTACTTC. It yields the protein CASSYGQGRSYEQYF.